This T cell receptor beta chain appears in the sequencing data of a study of T-cell reconstitution after alpha-beta-depleted transplantation in children. General observations from the study: One year after transplant, T-cell counts and diversity came mostly from newly produced T cells.

Many counts were recorded for this clonotype. The antigen is not known. Unique molecular identifiers tagged the TCRbeta library. TCRdb called the PCR reads again in MiXCR, with one record for every CDR3 protein. The sample includes more than 400,000 distinct CDR3 sequences, roughly two fifths seen only once; the top ten take about 30%. Unmatched junction bases numbered 7, after V lost 0 bases and J lost 10 bases. The germline CDR1 and CDR2 sequences are SGHRS and YFSETQ. The CDR3 runs 15 residues. The chain uses TRBV5-1 and TRBJ2-1; 10 positions agree with TRBD2. The clonotype comes from a girl aged 2-10 years with aplastic anemia, due to receive a stem cell transplant. This material consisted of PBMCs, taken before TCRalphabeta/CD19-depleted stem cell transplant. The CDR3, as DNA: TGCGCCAGCAGCTTGGTCACTAGCGGGACATACGAGCAGTTCTTC. Translating gives CASSLVTSGTYEQFF. Full variable domain (remainder filled in from reference TRBV5-1 and TRBJ2-1): KAGVTQTPRYLIKTRGQQVTLSCSPISGHRSVSWYQQTPGQGLQFLFEYFSETQRNKGNFPGRFSGRQFSNSRSEMNVSTLELGDSALYLCASSLVTSGTYEQFFGPGTRLTVL.